This T cell receptor beta chain was captured in a study of blood T cell repertoires in COVID-19. The assay was immunoSEQ multiplex PCR, and TCRdb's table has in-frame clones only and misses some. The sample holds hundreds of thousands of clones, under 90% seen once. The TCR sequence derives from a woman in her 30s with acute COVID-19. Sequenced sample: PBMCs or T cells enriched from blood (not recorded which).

CDR3 in DNA: TGCAGCGTATTCACAGGGGGCGCGGAGACCGGGGAGCTGTTTTTT. It encodes CSVFTGGAETGELFF. The V and J genes are TRBV29-1 and TRBJ2-2; 9 nucleotides agree with TRBD1. The CDR3 has 15 residues. Germline CDR1 SQVTM, CDR2 ANQGSEA. Trimming at V came to 6 bases and at J to 5 bases, leaving 10 bases not matched to a gene.